This TCR beta chain stems from a study of CD8+ T cells in alopecia areata. Across the whole study: Each of the treated patients was given oral tofacitinib, 5 to 10 mg twice daily, for moderate-to-severe alopecia areata. Once tofacitinib had been taken for 6 to 18 months, 6 months off drug followed. The study, taken as a whole, reports: Normal scalp had lower clonality than lesional scalp, with alopecia totalis/universalis lesions showing this most strongly.

Points on this clone: What it recognizes is unknown.

In alopecia areata patients, both lesional scalp punch biopsies and peripheral blood were collected. Extracted from the samples, RNA was reverse transcribed into cDNA to serve as the sequencing template. The repertoire was sequenced with immunoSEQ multiplex PCR; TCRdb's copy has only in-frame clones and lacks some. The table shows roughly 150,000 clones, with about 50% occurring only once. Germline loops: CDR1 SGHTA, CDR2 FQGNSA. The length of the CDR3 is 14 residues. Trimming shortened V by 3 bases and J by 8 bases, and 14 bases separated the two germline ends. Sequencing was performed on CD8+ T cells sorted from blood, taken at week 0. The V and J genes are TRBV7-2 and TRBJ2-1, with a tentative D call TRBD2 (5 bases). The clonotype was recovered from a human donor with alopecia areata. The CDR3 region is CASSFGRGVDEQFF. In nucleotides, the CDR3 is TGTGCCAGCAGCTTCGGCCGGGGAGTGGATGAGCAGTTCTTC. Based on the CDR3 plus reference TRBV7-2 and TRBJ2-1, the full variable domain is GAGVSQSPSNKVTEKGKDVELRCDPISGHTALYWYRQSLGQGLEFLIYFQGNSAPDKSGLPSDRFSAERTGGSVSTLTIQRTQQEDSAVYLCASSFGRGVDEQFFGPGTRLTVL.